This T cell receptor beta chain stems from a study of OX40 agonist ivuxolimab in advanced cancers. Study as a whole: Patients receiving dose escalation had hepatocellular carcinoma, melanoma, renal cell or head and neck cancer.

The CDR3 sequence is 11 residues long. CDR1 and CDR2 from the germline V gene are DFQATT and SNEGSKA (reference sequence). V was trimmed by 4 bases and J by 1 base, leaving 5 bases between them. TCRdb's copy holds only in-frame clones and misses some; the assay was immunoSEQ multiplex PCR. Of 57,000 or so clones detected, roughly 80% appear once; the ten largest clones hold approximately 2.8%. In this sample, this clone turned up once. The source material was CD4+ or CD8+ T cells sorted from blood, sampled in a trial of the OX40 agonist ivuxolimab. The J gene is TRBJ2-7, the V gene TRBV20-1; no clear D. The clonotype was recovered from an adult with an advanced solid tumor such as melanoma, head and neck, liver or kidney cancer. In nucleotides, the CDR3 is TGCAGTGCTAAACTATCCTACGAGCAGTACTTC. It encodes CSAKLSYEQYF.